The rows below give T cell receptor beta chains drawn from one sample of a study of T cells after yellow fever vaccination. From the 5' RACE reads, TCRdb called clonotypes with MiXCR, one entry per CDR3 protein. The sample holds roughly 120,000 distinct CDR3 sequences, under 8% seen once. This specimen was CD4+ T cells sorted from PBMCs, taken 10 days after the first yellow fever vaccination. The receptors here all came from a man younger than 35 who received the YFV17D yellow fever vaccine. The CDR3 runs from the conserved cysteine through the conserved F or W. D genes are given only for firm matches. Only some rows state a clone size, as once, few, many or a class for expanded clones.

abundance: many; d_gene: TRBD2; j_gene: TRBJ2-3; v_gene: TRBV9; CDR3nt: TGTGCCAGCAGCGCGGGACTAGCGGATAGCACAGATACGCAGTATTTT; CDR3aa: CASSAGLADSTDTQYF
abundance: many; d_gene: NA; j_gene: TRBJ1-5; v_gene: TRBV18; CDR3nt: TGTGCCAGTTCTGAGTATAGCAATCAGCCCCAGCATTTT; CDR3aa: CASSEYSNQPQHF
abundance: many; d_gene: NA; j_gene: TRBJ2-7; v_gene: TRBV5-1; CDR3nt: TGCGCCAGCAGCCTGGACGGGACACCGGGGACCAACGAGCAGTACTTC; CDR3aa: CASSLDGTPGTNEQYF
abundance: many; d_gene: TRBD1; j_gene: TRBJ1-4; v_gene: TRBV7-2; CDR3nt: TGTGCCAGCAGCATAGGGGACAGGGGAGTGGAAAAACTGTTTTTT; CDR3aa: CASSIGDRGVEKLFF
abundance: many; d_gene: NA; j_gene: TRBJ2-3; v_gene: TRBV5-1; CDR3nt: TGCGCCAGCACCGGGACTTCTAGCACAGATACGCAGTATTTT; CDR3aa: CASTGTSSTDTQYF
abundance: NA; d_gene: TRBD1; j_gene: TRBJ1-6; v_gene: TRBV5-5; CDR3nt: TGTGCCAGCAGCTTCGGACAGGGGGCGAGGTCTTCACCCCTCCACTTT; CDR3aa: CASSFGQGARSSPLHF
abundance: NA; d_gene: NA; j_gene: TRBJ1-1; v_gene: TRBV5-4; CDR3nt: TGTGCCAGCAGCACCCGGACGGACATGAACACTGAAGCTTTCTTT; CDR3aa: CASSTRTDMNTEAFF
abundance: many; d_gene: NA; j_gene: TRBJ2-1; v_gene: TRBV9; CDR3nt: TGTGCCAGCAGCGTAGGGGGTACCCCAGCGGTCTACAATGAGCAGTTCTTC; CDR3aa: CASSVGGTPAVYNEQFF
abundance: few; d_gene: NA; j_gene: TRBJ2-5; v_gene: TRBV7-2; CDR3nt: TGTGCCAGCAGCTCCTTAGGGGTAGGAGAGACCCAGTACTTC; CDR3aa: CASSSLGVGETQYF
abundance: many; d_gene: NA; j_gene: TRBJ2-2; v_gene: TRBV5-1; CDR3nt: TGCGCCAGCAGCTTGGCGCAGAACACCGGGGAGCTGTTTTTT; CDR3aa: CASSLAQNTGELFF
abundance: NA; d_gene: NA; j_gene: TRBJ1-2; v_gene: TRBV12-5; CDR3nt: TGTGCTAGTGGGATAGATAACTATGGCTACACCTTC; CDR3aa: CASGIDNYGYTF
abundance: few; d_gene: TRBD2; j_gene: TRBJ2-7; v_gene: TRBV7-6; CDR3nt: TGTGCCAGCAGCTTACGGGGGGGGGGAACCTACGAGCAGTACTTC; CDR3aa: CASSLRGGGTYEQYF
abundance: NA; d_gene: NA; j_gene: TRBJ2-7; v_gene: TRBV7-2; CDR3nt: TGTGCCAGCAGCCGTCCCAGGATACGGCAGTACTTC; CDR3aa: CASSRPRIRQYF
abundance: many; d_gene: TRBD1; j_gene: TRBJ1-2; v_gene: TRBV28; CDR3nt: TGTGCCAGCAGCCAGGGGGCAGGACATAACTATGGCTACACCTTC; CDR3aa: CASSQGAGHNYGYTF
abundance: many; d_gene: NA; j_gene: TRBJ2-5; v_gene: TRBV5-1; CDR3nt: TGCGCCAGTCAAAAGCAGGGGATGGAGACCCAGTACTTC; CDR3aa: CASQKQGMETQYF
abundance: many; d_gene: NA; j_gene: TRBJ2-1; v_gene: TRBV15; CDR3nt: TGTGCCACCAGCAGAGCCCCGTCTGAGCAGTTCTTC; CDR3aa: CATSRAPSEQFF
abundance: many; d_gene: NA; j_gene: TRBJ2-3; v_gene: TRBV7-2; CDR3nt: TGTGCCAGCAGCCGACAAAAGGGCAGGGGGGCTAGGGATACGCAGTATTTT; CDR3aa: CASSRQKGRGARDTQYF
abundance: many; d_gene: NA; j_gene: TRBJ1-1; v_gene: TRBV7-2; CDR3nt: TGTGCCAGCAGCTTAGACTACGGGCAAGCTTTCTTT; CDR3aa: CASSLDYGQAFF
abundance: many; d_gene: NA; j_gene: TRBJ2-6; v_gene: TRBV19; CDR3nt: TGTGCCAGTAGTATATTCGGGTTCGCTGGGGCCAACGTCCTGACTTTC; CDR3aa: CASSIFGFAGANVLTF
abundance: many; d_gene: NA; j_gene: TRBJ2-5; v_gene: TRBV21-1; CDR3nt: TGTGCCAGCTACCTAGACACCCAGTACTTC; CDR3aa: CASYLDTQYF
abundance: many; d_gene: NA; j_gene: TRBJ2-2; v_gene: TRBV19; CDR3nt: TGTGCCAGTAGAGCCGCGAACGCGAACACCGGGGAGCTGTTTTTT; CDR3aa: CASRAANANTGELFF
abundance: many; d_gene: NA; j_gene: TRBJ2-3; v_gene: TRBV30; CDR3nt: TGTGCCTGGAGTTTCGGTTCCACAGATACGCAGTATTTT; CDR3aa: CAWSFGSTDTQYF
abundance: many; d_gene: NA; j_gene: TRBJ2-2; v_gene: TRBV9; CDR3nt: TGTGCCAGCAGCGTAATGGGCTACCCCGGGGAGCTGTTTTTT; CDR3aa: CASSVMGYPGELFF
abundance: many; d_gene: NA; j_gene: TRBJ2-3; v_gene: TRBV12-3/TRBV12-4; CDR3nt: TGTGCCAGCAGTTTGACTGTCGATACGCAGTATTTT; CDR3aa: CASSLTVDTQYF
abundance: NA; d_gene: NA; j_gene: TRBJ2-1; v_gene: TRBV7-6; CDR3nt: TGTGCCAGCAGCTTCAGTTTAGGGGAGATAAGCTCCTACAATGAGCAGTTCTTC; CDR3aa: CASSFSLGEISSYNEQFF
abundance: many; d_gene: NA; j_gene: TRBJ1-1; v_gene: TRBV5-6; CDR3nt: TGTGCCAGCAGCAGGGGCATGAACACTGAAGCTTTCTTT; CDR3aa: CASSRGMNTEAFF